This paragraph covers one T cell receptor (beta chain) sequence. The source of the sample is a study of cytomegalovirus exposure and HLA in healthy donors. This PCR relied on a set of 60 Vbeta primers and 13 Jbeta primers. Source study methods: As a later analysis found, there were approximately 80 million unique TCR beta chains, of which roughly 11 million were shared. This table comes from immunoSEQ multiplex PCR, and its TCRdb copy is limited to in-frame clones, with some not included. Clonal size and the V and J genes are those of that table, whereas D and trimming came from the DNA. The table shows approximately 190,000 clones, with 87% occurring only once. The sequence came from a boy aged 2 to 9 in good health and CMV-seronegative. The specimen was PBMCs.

CDR3 DNA: TGCGCCAGCAGCTCCATACTAGGAAACAGCTCCTACGAGCAGTACTTC. Protein sequence: CASSSILGNSSYEQYF. V is TRBV5-1 and J is TRBJ2-7, with D perhaps TRBD2 (5 bases). This CDR3 has 16 residues. The germline CDR1 and CDR2 sequences are SGHRS and YFSETQ. The ends were cut back, 3 bases at V and 0 bases at J, with 16 bases in the middle.